This T cell receptor beta chain was recovered during a study of T cell repertoires in cytomegalovirus infection. The overall study: Matching HLA type, along with CMV infection, was indicated by public TCR beta signatures.

Trimming at V came to 5 bases and at J to 4 bases, leaving 4 bases not matched to a gene. Per the germline V gene, CDR1 is SEHNR and CDR2 is FQNEAQ (reference sequence). This CDR3 is built from 14 residues. This clonotype appeared many times. Its antigen remains unknown. One entry per CDR3 protein results from TCRdb running MiXCR on the reads. The sample gives roughly 100,000 distinct CDR3 sequences, roughly 40% of which show up once; just under 75% is in the top ten. V is TRBV7-9 and J is TRBJ2-1, with TRBD1 matching over 8 bases. The receptor was isolated from a human donor in good health (CMV status not recorded). Some clones in this sample may be carry-over from other donors' samples. The sequencing here drew on CD8+ T cells from cultured PBMCs, taken from culture after CMV antigen stimulation. The CDR3 is CASSDRDRYNEQFF. The CDR3 coding sequence is TGTGCCAGCAGCGACCGGGACAGGTACAATGAGCAGTTCTTC.